This passage covers 11 T cell receptor beta chains from one sample sequenced in a study of T cell responses to AZD1222 COVID-19 vaccine. Sequencing was performed with immunoSEQ multiplex PCR; in TCRdb, only in-frame clones are kept and a portion is missing. Among tens of thousands of clones listed, around 89% were seen once. The sequencing used peripheral blood, collected on day 0 of AZD1222 vaccination. The receptors were sampled from an adult in good health.

There are a few counts of this clone. The CDR3 is CASSLEGYGYTF. The CDR3 DNA is TGTGCCAGCAGCTTAGAAGGCTATGGCTACACCTTC. This chain links TRBV7-9 with TRBJ1-2; D unclear. The V gene's germline CDR1 is SEHNR and CDR2 FQNEAQ (reference sequence). V was clipped by 1 base and J by 4 bases, with 4 bases between them. The CDR3 spans 12 residues.

The V call is TRBV5-6, the J call TRBJ2-2; D is possibly TRBD2 (5 bases). V was clipped by 4 bases and J by 0 bases, with 10 bases between them. This CDR3 has 15 residues. Germline assignment: CDR1 SGHDT and CDR2 YYEEEE. Here the CDR3 DNA reads TGTGCCAGCAGCCGCCGGGGAGCGAACACCGGGGAGCTGTTTTTT. Amino acid sequence: CASSRRGANTGELFF.

This clone was recorded a few times. The rearrangement uses TRBV19 and TRBJ1-1; D unresolved. The CDR3 has 14 amino acids. CDR1 and CDR2 from the germline V gene are LNHDA and SQIVND (reference sequence). Trimming shortened V by 6 bases and J by 7 bases, and 18 bases separated the two germline ends. CDR3 loop: CASSPGRGGSEAFF. The CDR3 nucleotides are TGTGCCAGTAGCCCCGGACGTGGTGGGAGTGAAGCTTTCTTT.

The rearrangement uses TRBV11-2 and TRBJ2-3; the D gene is possibly TRBD1 (5 bases). The CDR3 is 13 residues long. The V gene's germline CDR1 is SGHAT and CDR2 FQNNGV. With 1 base removed from V and 5 bases from J, the gap between germline ends came to 7 bases. The CDR3 sequence: CASSLAREDTQYF. The CDR3 DNA follows: TGTGCCAGCAGCTTAGCCAGGGAAGATACGCAGTATTTT.

This clone appeared a single time. The rearrangement links TRBV4-2 to TRBJ2-3, with TRBD2 matching 12 bases. Germline-derived CDR1 and CDR2 are LGHNA and YNFKEQ. This CDR3 comprises 19 residues. V was pared by 0 bases and J by 6 bases, with 13 bases of the junction left unmatched. DNA of the CDR3: TGTGCCAGCAGCCAAGATTTGGCTAGCGGGGGGGTTGAGGTGGATACGCAGTATTTT. Translating it yields CASSQDLASGGVEVDTQYF.

The gene calls are TRBV6-5 and TRBJ2-7; 9 bases agree with TRBD1. V lost 0 bases and J lost 2; bases outside the gene matches: 2. The CDR3 contains 15 residues. Germline V lookup: CDR1 MNHEY, CDR2 SVGAGI. The CDR3 bases are TGTGCCAGCAGTTACTCGGACAGGGGCACCTACGAGCAGTACTTC. It codes for CASSYSDRGTYEQYF.

The chain joins TRBV12-5 to TRBJ1-1, with D unresolved. The CDR3 runs to 13 residues. Trimming stripped 1 base from V and 7 bases from J, with 10 bases between. CDR1 LGHNT and CDR2 FRNRAP come from the germline V gene. The CDR3 DNA sequence: TGTGCTAGTGGTTTGGGGACTGTGAATGAAGCTTTCTTT. Its protein is CASGLGTVNEAFF.

J is TRBJ1-2 and V is TRBV24-1; 8 bases line up with TRBD1. The V gene's germline CDR1 is KGHDR and CDR2 SFDVKD. The CDR3 covers 13 residues. Trimming took 9 bases from V and 4 from J; bases not matched to a gene: 6. The CDR3 region has the DNA TGTGCCACCCCGGGACAGGTATTCTATGGCTACACCTTC. Translating it yields CATPGQVFYGYTF.

In its sample, this clone was seen once. The chain has TRBV7-8 and TRBJ1-1; TRBD1 might be the D (6 bases). This CDR3 comprises 16 residues. The germline CDR1 and CDR2 sequences are SGHVS and FQNEAQ. V gave up 6 bases and J gave up 0 bases, with 17 bases separating them. Written as DNA, the CDR3 is TGTGCCAGCAGTGGGAGGGGGGGATCCATGAACACTGAAGCTTTCTTT. This sequence encodes CASSGRGGSMNTEAFF.

The genes are TRBV10-3 and TRBJ2-5; 8 bases line up with TRBD2. Germline CDR1 reads ENHRY; CDR2 reads SYGVKD. The CDR3 consists of 13 residues. After removal of 4 bases from V and 5 bases from J, the junction contained 3 bases not matched to a gene. Here the CDR3 reads CAISGTSTETQYF. The DNA for the CDR3 is TGTGCCATCAGTGGGACTAGCACGGAGACCCAGTACTTC.

This clone was recorded only once. The chain has TRBV2 and TRBJ2-7, with D possibly matching TRBD1 (5 bases). Trimming took 1 base from V and 4 from J, leaving 11 bases between them. This CDR3 comprises 14 residues. Germline V lookup: CDR1 SNHLY, CDR2 FYNNEI. DNA for the CDR3: TGTGCCAGCAGTGAAGGGACAATTCCGTACGAGCAGTACTTC. As protein: CASSEGTIPYEQYF.